This T cell receptor beta chain was observed in a study of blood T cell repertoires in COVID-19. Study-wide context: Whether acute or convalescent, the COVID-19 samples came from the United States, Italy and Spain. T cells, B-cell-depleted T cells, or PBMCs provided the cDNA or gDNA that served as material.

Assay used: immunoSEQ multiplex PCR; TCRdb lists only in-frame clones, some missing. The table lists about 320,000 clones, more than 85% of them singletons. Trimming left V 5 bases short and J 1 base short, with 12 bases between. The germline V gene has CDR1 LNHDA and CDR2 SQIVND (reference sequence). This CDR3 has 15 residues. Clinical history reported by participants formed the basis on which cohorts were assigned. The receptor's source is a young woman who had been exposed to COVID-19. The rearrangement joins TRBV19 to TRBJ1-5; D possibly corresponds to TRBD1 (5 bases). The sequencing input was PBMCs or T cells enriched from blood (not recorded which). CDR3 bases: TGTGCCAGTAGTTTACAGGATTTGAGCAATCAGCCCCAGCATTTT. Residues: CASSLQDLSNQPQHF.